Sequencing of this T cell receptor (beta chain) was carried out in a study of cytomegalovirus exposure and HLA in healthy donors. Study background: The 100 million to 140 million unique TCR beta sequences, from about 170 million T cells, were found by an earlier analysis.

General observations from the study: Clonal expansion was found to be greater in HLA-associated TCR beta chains than in equally common others in a later analysis.

A note on this clone: Its antigen is as yet unknown.

60 Vbeta and 13 Jbeta primers were used in PCR. Clones were sequenced by immunoSEQ multiplex PCR, and TCRdb holds only the in-frame ones, with some missing. This sample carries 220,000 or so clones, 75% of them seen once, and the ten largest clones take 1.8%. What was sequenced was PBMCs. The TCR originated in a woman aged 25 to 39 in good health and CMV-seronegative.

In nucleotides, the CDR3 is TGTGCCAGCAGCAGGGACTCAACCTACGAGCAGTACTTC. Translated: CASSRDSTYEQYF. V and J are TRBV9 and TRBJ2-7; D possibly corresponds to TRBD2 (6 bases). The CDR3 extends over 13 amino acids. V was clipped by 4 bases and J by 2 bases, with 10 bases between them. Looked up from germline, CDR1 is SGDLS and CDR2 is YYNGEE.